The clone carrying this TCR beta chain appeared many times. These data belong to a study of early T cells in non-severe SARS-CoV-2 infection. Study as a whole: Unsorted whole blood bulk RNA was sequenced, with unpaired chains.

Attachment of unique molecular identifiers to individual cDNA molecules was performed. From the 5' RACE reads, TCRdb called clonotypes with MiXCR, one entry per CDR3 protein. The data show 55,000 to 65,000 distinct CDR3 sequences, 8% to 9.5% seen once. Germline CDR1 is SGHDT and CDR2 is YYEEEE. The CDR3 loop spans 15 amino acids. V lost 0 bases and J 0 bases, leaving 6 bases between the germline ends. The source is an adult who was a healthcare worker with PCR-confirmed SARS-CoV-2 infection or an uninfected control (not recorded which). Sequenced input: whole blood. The rearrangement uses TRBV5-6 and TRBJ1-4; D is unresolved. This CDR3 reads CASSLGGPTNEKLFF. CDR3 nucleotides: TGTGCCAGCAGCTTGGGTGGTCCAACTAATGAAAAACTGTTTTTT. The entire variable domain, with the rest obtained from reference TRBV5-6 and TRBJ1-4, is as follows: DAGVTQSPTHLIKTRGQQVTLRCSPKSGHDTVSWYQQALGQGPQFIFQYYEEEERQRGNFPDRFSGHQFPNYSSELNVNALLLGDSALYLCASSLGGPTNEKLFFGSGTQLSVL.